These 20 T cell receptor beta chains were all obtained from the same sample, sequenced in a study of shared clonotypes between healthy human individuals. Sequencing used immunoSEQ multiplex PCR; TCRdb keeps in-frame clones, though not all of them. The sample shows 2 million to 2.5 million clones, approximately 90% of them seen only once. The specimen was naive CD4+ T cells from PBMCs. Noted subset: CD45RA+ positively selected. The origin of the receptors is a man in his late teens or twenties in good health. Some clones in this sample may be carry-over from other donors' samples.

The genes are TRBV11-1 and TRBJ2-7; unclear D gene. Trimming stripped 4 bases from V and 4 bases from J, with 5 bases between. Per germline, CDR1 SGHAT and CDR2 FQDESV (reference sequence). This CDR3 is 11 amino acids long. The CDR3 DNA reads as TGTGCCAGCAGCTCCCTATACGAGCAGTACTTC. Translating gives CASSSLYEQYF.

A few counts support this clone. This sequence joins TRBV7-2 and TRBJ1-1; D gene uncertain. Germline assignment: CDR1 SGHTA and CDR2 FQGNSA. Trimming took off 3 bases at V and 6 bases at J, with 14 bases between the two ends. The CDR3 has 14 residues. The CDR3 DNA is TGTGCCAGCAGCTTCGCCGCCTTGGGGTCTGAAGCTTTCTTT. Translating gives CASSFAALGSEAFF.

The chain couples TRBV11-2 to TRBJ1-4, with 10 bases identical to TRBD1. The CDR3 runs 15 residues. CDR1 SGHAT and CDR2 FQNNGV come from the germline V gene. V trimming: 3 bases; J trimming: 7 bases; junction bases outside the gene matches: 5. CDR3 coding DNA: TGTGCCAGCAGCTTTCGGGACAGGGGACCTGAAAAACTGTTTTTT. Protein: CASSFRDRGPEKLFF.

The gene calls are TRBV5-4 and TRBJ2-3; tentatively, D is TRBD2 (6 bases). V lost 4 bases and J 5 bases, leaving 20 bases between the germline ends. The germline gives CDR1 SGHNT, CDR2 YYREEE (reference sequence). The CDR3 totals 16 residues. In DNA form, the CDR3 reads TGTGCCAGCAGCCCAGGCGGGGCTAGAGGGAAAGATACGCAGTATTTT. Translated, it gives CASSPGGARGKDTQYF.

The chain couples TRBV6-6 to TRBJ2-3, with 10 bases lining up with TRBD2. Germline values: CDR1 MNHNY, CDR2 SVGAGI (reference sequence). Germline trimming cut 7 bases from V and 2 bases from J; bases unmatched to any gene: 6. The CDR3 has 15 residues. In DNA form, the CDR3 reads TGTGCCAGCATCAGGAGCGGGAGGGACACAGATACGCAGTATTTT. Translation gives CASIRSGRDTDTQYF.

The chain recombines TRBV5-4 with TRBJ2-1; TRBD2 aligns across 11 bases. The CDR3 runs 16 residues. The V and J ends lost 4 bases and 6 bases, in that order; junction bases with no gene match: 9. CDR1 is SGHNT and CDR2 is YYREEE in the germline V gene (reference sequence). The CDR3 DNA reads as TGTGCCAGCAGCGGGGGCGGACTAGCGGGTTTCAATGAGCAGTTCTTC. Translating gives CASSGGGLAGFNEQFF.

This chain uses TRBV6-4 with TRBJ1-2, with no clear D. V shed 4 bases and J shed 6 bases, with 18 bases lying between them. CDR3 length: 15 residues. Germline CDR1 reads MRHNA; CDR2 reads SNTAGT. CDR3 region: CASSGGEERRNGYTF. The CDR3 DNA follows: TGTGCCAGCAGTGGGGGTGAGGAGAGAAGGAATGGCTACACCTTC.

This rearrangement joins TRBV19 to TRBJ1-2; TRBD1 agrees at 7 bases. The CDR3 contains 14 residues. With V trimmed by 5 bases and J by 4 bases, 7 bases remained unmatched. Germline lookup yields CDR1 LNHDA and CDR2 SQIVND (reference sequence). The CDR3 DNA is TGTGCCAGTAGTCATCCGGGACAGATCTATGGCTACACCTTC. The encoded protein is CASSHPGQIYGYTF.

This clone showed up just once. This chain links TRBV28 with TRBJ1-2, with TRBD1 matching 8 bases. Trimming cost V 2 bases and J 3 bases; bases outside gene matches: 11. The germline V gene encodes CDR1 MDHEN and CDR2 SYDVKM. The CDR3 consists of 17 residues. CDR3 region: CASSLETGGKRDYGYTF. The CDR3 DNA reads TGTGCCAGCAGTTTAGAAACAGGGGGGAAGAGGGACTATGGCTACACCTTC.

V and J are TRBV5-1 and TRBJ2-1; a possible D gene is TRBD2 (6 bases). This CDR3 has 18 residues. V lost 5 bases and J 6 bases, leaving 27 bases between the germline ends. Per the germline V gene, CDR1 is SGHRS and CDR2 is YFSETQ. CDR3 nucleotide sequence: TGCGCCAGCAGACAATTCGGGATTCGGGAGAGACGGGGCAATGAGCAGTTCTTC. This sequence encodes CASRQFGIRERRGNEQFF.

The V and J genes are TRBV28 and TRBJ2-7; 7 bases agree with TRBD2. In germline, CDR1 is MDHEN, CDR2 SYDVKM. V trimming: 4 bases; J trimming: 2 bases; junction bases outside the gene matches: 14. CDR3 size: 17 residues. CDR3 DNA sequence: TGTGCCAGCAGTTCGGGGGGTCCGGATGACAGAGCCTACGAGCAGTACTTC. Its protein is CASSSGGPDDRAYEQYF.

The rearrangement uses TRBV7-3 and TRBJ2-1, with TRBD2 as a possible D gene (5 bases). The V and J ends lost 5 bases and 0 bases respectively, with 11 bases between them. Germline V gene lookup returns CDR1 SGHTA and CDR2 FQGTGA. The CDR3 is 15 residues long. The DNA of the CDR3 is TGTGCCAGCAGCCAATCGGCGGGCTCCTACAATGAGCAGTTCTTC. It translates to CASSQSAGSYNEQFF.

The chain joins TRBV19 to TRBJ2-2, with 8 positions matching TRBD2. The CDR3 contains 12 residues. CDR1 LNHDA and CDR2 SQIVND come from the germline V gene (reference sequence). After removal of 7 bases from V and 7 bases from J, the junction contained 2 bases not matched to a gene. The CDR3 DNA follows: TGTGCCAGTAAACTAGCGGTCGGGGAGCTGTTTTTT. Residues: CASKLAVGELFF.

The chain recombines TRBV5-1 with TRBJ2-5; a weak D match, TRBD1 (5 bases). V was cut by 7 bases and J by 1 base, with 11 bases left in between. There are 13 residues in the CDR3. Germline assignment: CDR1 SGHRS and CDR2 YFSETQ. The CDR3 reads CASAPGPQETQYF. The CDR3 nucleotides are TGCGCCAGCGCTCCAGGGCCCCAAGAGACCCAGTACTTC.

About this clone itself: Other DNA sequences in this sample translate to the same CDR3. The chain employs TRBV7-3 and TRBJ1-1; the D is unclear. The germline V and J ends were trimmed by 4 bases and 2 bases, with 8 bases remaining between them. The CDR3 loop spans 13 amino acids. Per the germline V gene, CDR1 is SGHTA and CDR2 is FQGTGA. Here the CDR3 DNA reads TGTGCCAGCAGCTCTGGGAGAAACACTGAAGCTTTCTTT. Residues: CASSSGRNTEAFF.

The chain employs TRBV18 and TRBJ1-2; no definite D call. This CDR3 contains 12 residues. Germline CDR1 is KGHSH and CDR2 is LQKENI. Trimming cost V 4 bases and J 7 bases, with 10 bases left between them. The CDR3 is CASSLDPSGYTF. DNA of the CDR3: TGTGCCAGCTCACTGGACCCCTCTGGCTACACCTTC.

The J gene is TRBJ2-1, the V gene TRBV9; 11 bases agree with TRBD2. CDR1 SGDLS and CDR2 YYNGEE come from the germline V gene. There are 17 residues in the CDR3. V was pared by 4 bases and J by 5 bases, with 11 bases of the junction left unmatched. Written as DNA, the CDR3 is TGTGCCAGCAGCTCGTCGAGGACTAGCGGGTCGCACAATGAGCAGTTCTTC. Encoded protein: CASSSSRTSGSHNEQFF.

This sequence joins TRBV2 and TRBJ1-1; maybe TRBD1 (5 bases). Germline assignment: CDR1 SNHLY and CDR2 FYNNEI. V was trimmed by 3 bases and J by 8 bases, leaving 19 bases between them. The CDR3 has 15 residues. CDR3 residues: CASSEYGGNLVEAFF. CDR3 bases: TGTGCCAGCAGTGAGTACGGGGGGAACCTTGTGGAAGCTTTCTTT.

The genes are TRBV29-1 and TRBJ2-3; D is ambiguous. Germline V gene sequence: CDR1 SQVTM, CDR2 ANQGSEA. This CDR3 contains 12 residues. The V and J ends lost 7 bases and 3 bases respectively, with 11 bases between them. The CDR3 here is CSAGPGTDTQYF. In nucleotides, the CDR3 is TGCAGCGCCGGGCCCGGAACAGATACGCAGTATTTT.

The J gene is TRBJ1-2, the V gene TRBV5-8; D unresolved. The CDR3 is 13 amino acids. V dropped 4 bases and J dropped 2 bases, with 9 bases sitting between them. The germline gives CDR1 SGHTS, CDR2 YDEGEE. The DNA for the CDR3 is TGTGCCAGCAGCATTAGGGCAAACTATGGCTACACCTTC. Amino acids: CASSIRANYGYTF.